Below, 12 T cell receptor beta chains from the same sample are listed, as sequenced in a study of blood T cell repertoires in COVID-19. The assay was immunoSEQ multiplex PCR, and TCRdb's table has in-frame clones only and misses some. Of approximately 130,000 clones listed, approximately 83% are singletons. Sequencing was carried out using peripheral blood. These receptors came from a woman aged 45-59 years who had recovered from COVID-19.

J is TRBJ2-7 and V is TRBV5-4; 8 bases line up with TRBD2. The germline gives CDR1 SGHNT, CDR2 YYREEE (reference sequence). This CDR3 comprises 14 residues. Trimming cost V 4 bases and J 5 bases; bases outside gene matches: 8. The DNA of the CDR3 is TGTGCCAGCAGCGATCGGGAGGGCCGTGACGAGCAGTACTTC. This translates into CASSDREGRDEQYF.

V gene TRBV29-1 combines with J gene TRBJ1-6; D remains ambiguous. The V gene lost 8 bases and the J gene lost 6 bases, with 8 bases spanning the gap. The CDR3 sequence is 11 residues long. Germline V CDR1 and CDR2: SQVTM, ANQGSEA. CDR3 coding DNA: TGCAGCCTCTTCCGTAATTCACCCCTCCACTTT. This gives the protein CSLFRNSPLHF.

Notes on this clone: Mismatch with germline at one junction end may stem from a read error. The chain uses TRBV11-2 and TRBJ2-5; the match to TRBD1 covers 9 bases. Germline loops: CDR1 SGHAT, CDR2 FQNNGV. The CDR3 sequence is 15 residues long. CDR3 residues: CASSVEGQGGETQYF. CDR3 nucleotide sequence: TGTGCCAGCAGCGTAGAGGGACAGGGAGGAGAGACCCAGTACTTC.

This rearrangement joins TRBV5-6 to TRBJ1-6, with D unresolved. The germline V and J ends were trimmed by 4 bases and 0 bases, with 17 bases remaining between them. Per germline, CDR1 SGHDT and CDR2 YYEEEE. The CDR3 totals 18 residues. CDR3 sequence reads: CASSSFSIRSSYNSPLHF. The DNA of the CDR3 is TGTGCCAGCAGCAGTTTTTCGATCCGCAGCTCCTATAATTCACCCCTCCACTTT.

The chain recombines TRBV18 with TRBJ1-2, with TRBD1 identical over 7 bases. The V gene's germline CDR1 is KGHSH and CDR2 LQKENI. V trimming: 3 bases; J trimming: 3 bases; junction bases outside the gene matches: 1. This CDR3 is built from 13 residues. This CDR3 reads CASSPGTDYGYTF. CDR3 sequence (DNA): TGTGCCAGCTCACCCGGGACAGACTATGGCTACACCTTC. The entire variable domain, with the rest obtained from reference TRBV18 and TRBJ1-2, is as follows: NAGVMQNPRHLVRRRGQEARLRCSPMKGHSHVYWYRQLPEEGLKFMVYLQKENIIDESGMPKERFSAEFPKEGPSILRIQQVVRGDSAAYFCASSPGTDYGYTFGSGTRLTVV.

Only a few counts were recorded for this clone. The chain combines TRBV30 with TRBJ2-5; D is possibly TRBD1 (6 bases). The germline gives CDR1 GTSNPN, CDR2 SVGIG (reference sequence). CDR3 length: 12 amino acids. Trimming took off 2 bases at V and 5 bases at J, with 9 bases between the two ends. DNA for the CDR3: TGTGCCTGGAGTCGCACAGGGGAGACCCAGTACTTC. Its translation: CAWSRTGETQYF.

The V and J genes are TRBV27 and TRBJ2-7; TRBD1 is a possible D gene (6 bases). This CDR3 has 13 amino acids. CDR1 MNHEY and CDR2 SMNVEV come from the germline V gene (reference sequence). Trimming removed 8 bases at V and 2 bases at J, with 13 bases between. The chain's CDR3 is CASGDRLTYEQYF. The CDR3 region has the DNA TGTGCCAGCGGAGACAGGTTGACCTACGAGCAGTACTTC.

CDR3 loop: CSVDWGVGSYNEQFF. CDR3 nucleotides: TGCAGCGTTGATTGGGGCGTTGGCTCCTACAATGAGCAGTTCTTC. The chain has TRBV29-1 and TRBJ2-1; TRBD1 might be the D (5 bases). Germline assignment: CDR1 SQVTM and CDR2 ANQGSEA. Trimming pared 3 bases from V and 0 bases from J, leaving 12 bases between. This CDR3 region has 15 residues.

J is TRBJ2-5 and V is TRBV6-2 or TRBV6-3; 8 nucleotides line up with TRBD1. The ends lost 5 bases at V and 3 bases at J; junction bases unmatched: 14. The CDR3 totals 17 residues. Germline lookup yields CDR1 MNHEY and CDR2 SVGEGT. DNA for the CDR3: TGTGCCAGCAGTCCCTTCCAGGGGGCGACTACGGAAGAGACCCAGTACTTC. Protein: CASSPFQGATTEETQYF.

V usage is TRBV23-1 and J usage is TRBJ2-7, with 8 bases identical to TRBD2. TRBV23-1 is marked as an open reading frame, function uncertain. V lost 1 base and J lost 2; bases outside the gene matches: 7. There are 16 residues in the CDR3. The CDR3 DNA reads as TGCGCCAGCAGTCAATGGGGTAGCGGGACCCCCTACGAGCAGTACTTC. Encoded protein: CASSQWGSGTPYEQYF.

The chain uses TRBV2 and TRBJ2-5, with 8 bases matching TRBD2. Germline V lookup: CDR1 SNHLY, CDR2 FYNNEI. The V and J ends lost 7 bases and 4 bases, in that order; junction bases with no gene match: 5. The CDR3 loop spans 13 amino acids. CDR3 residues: CASNGLAGETQYF. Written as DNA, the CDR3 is TGTGCCAGCAATGGGCTAGCGGGAGAGACCCAGTACTTC.

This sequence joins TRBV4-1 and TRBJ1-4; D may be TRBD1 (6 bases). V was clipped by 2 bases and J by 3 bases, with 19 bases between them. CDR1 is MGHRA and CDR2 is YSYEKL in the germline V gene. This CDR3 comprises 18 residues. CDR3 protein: CASSQKPGDPEANEKLFF. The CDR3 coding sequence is TGCGCCAGCAGCCAAAAACCAGGGGATCCCGAGGCTAATGAAAAACTGTTTTTT.